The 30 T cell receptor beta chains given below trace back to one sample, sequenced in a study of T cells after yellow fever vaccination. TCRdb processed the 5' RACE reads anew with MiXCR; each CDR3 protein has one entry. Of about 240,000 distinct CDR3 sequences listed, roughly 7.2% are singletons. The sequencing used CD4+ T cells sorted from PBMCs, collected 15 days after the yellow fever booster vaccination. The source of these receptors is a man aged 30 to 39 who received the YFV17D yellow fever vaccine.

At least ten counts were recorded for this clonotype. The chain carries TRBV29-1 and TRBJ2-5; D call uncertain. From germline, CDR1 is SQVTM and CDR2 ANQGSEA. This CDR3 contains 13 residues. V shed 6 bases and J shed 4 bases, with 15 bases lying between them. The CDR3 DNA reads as TGCAGCGTCAAGTCCCTACATGGAGAGACCCAGTACTTC. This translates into CSVKSLHGETQYF.

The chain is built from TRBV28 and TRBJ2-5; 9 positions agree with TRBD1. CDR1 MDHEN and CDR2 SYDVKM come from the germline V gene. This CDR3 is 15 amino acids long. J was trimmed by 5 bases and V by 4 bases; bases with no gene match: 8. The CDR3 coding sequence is TGTGCCAGCAGTTCTCCACAGGGGGCTCGGGAGACCCAGTACTTC. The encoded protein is CASSSPQGARETQYF.

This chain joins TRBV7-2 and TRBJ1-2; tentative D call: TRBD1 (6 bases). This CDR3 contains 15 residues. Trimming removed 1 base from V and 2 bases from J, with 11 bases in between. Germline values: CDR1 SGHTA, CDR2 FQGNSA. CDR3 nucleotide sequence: TGTGCCAGCAGCTTAGGCAGGGGCCTCAACTATGGCTACACCTTC. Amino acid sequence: CASSLGRGLNYGYTF.

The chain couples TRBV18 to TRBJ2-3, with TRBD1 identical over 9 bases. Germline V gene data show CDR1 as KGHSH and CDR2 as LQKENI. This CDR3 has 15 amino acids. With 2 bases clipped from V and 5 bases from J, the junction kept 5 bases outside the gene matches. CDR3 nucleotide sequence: TGTGCCAGCTCACCAGGACAGGGGCTAGAAGATACGCAGTATTTT. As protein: CASSPGQGLEDTQYF.

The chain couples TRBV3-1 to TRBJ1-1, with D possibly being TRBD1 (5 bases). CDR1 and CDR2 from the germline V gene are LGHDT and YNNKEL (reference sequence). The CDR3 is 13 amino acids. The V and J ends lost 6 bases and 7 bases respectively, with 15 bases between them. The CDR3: CASRNGGSGEAFF. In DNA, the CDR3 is TGTGCCAGCAGAAACGGGGGGTCAGGTGAAGCTTTCTTT.

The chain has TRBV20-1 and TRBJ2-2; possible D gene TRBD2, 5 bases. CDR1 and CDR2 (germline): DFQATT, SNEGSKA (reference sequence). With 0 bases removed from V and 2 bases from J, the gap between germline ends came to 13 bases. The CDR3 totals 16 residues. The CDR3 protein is CSARDRERENTGELFF. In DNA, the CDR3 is TGCAGTGCTAGAGATCGGGAAAGGGAAAACACCGGGGAGCTGTTTTTT.

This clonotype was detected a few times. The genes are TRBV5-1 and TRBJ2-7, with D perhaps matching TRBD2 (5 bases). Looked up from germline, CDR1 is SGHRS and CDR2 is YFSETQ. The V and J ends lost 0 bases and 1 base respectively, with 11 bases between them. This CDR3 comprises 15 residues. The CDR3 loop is CASSLALDRSYEQYF. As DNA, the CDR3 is TGCGCCAGCAGCTTGGCACTAGATAGGTCCTACGAGCAGTACTTC.

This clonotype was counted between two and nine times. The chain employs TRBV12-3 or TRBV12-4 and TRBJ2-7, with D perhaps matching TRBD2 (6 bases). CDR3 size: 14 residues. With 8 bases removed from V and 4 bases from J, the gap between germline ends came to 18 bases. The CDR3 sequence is CASGRDSRNYEQYF. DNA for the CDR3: TGTGCCAGCGGCCGGGACTCCCGGAATTACGAGCAGTACTTC.

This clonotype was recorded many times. CDR3 protein: CASSLNGVKETQYF. Written as DNA, the CDR3 is TGCGCCAGCAGCTTGAATGGGGTGAAGGAGACCCAGTACTTC. V and J are TRBV5-1 and TRBJ2-5; D gene uncertain. The V end lost 1 base, the J end lost 5 bases, and 12 bases lay between the germline ends. The CDR3 totals 14 residues. Germline assignment: CDR1 SGHRS and CDR2 YFSETQ.

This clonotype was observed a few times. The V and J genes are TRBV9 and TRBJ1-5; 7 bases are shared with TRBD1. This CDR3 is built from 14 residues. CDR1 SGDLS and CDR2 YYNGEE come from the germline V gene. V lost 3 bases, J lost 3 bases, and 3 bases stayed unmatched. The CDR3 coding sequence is TGTGCCAGCAGCGGGGGACAGTCCAATCAGCCCCAGCATTTT. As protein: CASSGGQSNQPQHF.

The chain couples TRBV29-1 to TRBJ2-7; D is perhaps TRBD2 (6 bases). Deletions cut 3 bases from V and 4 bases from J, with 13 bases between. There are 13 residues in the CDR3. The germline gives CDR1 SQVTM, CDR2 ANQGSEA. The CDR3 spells CSVESGGGYEQYF. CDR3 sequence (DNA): TGCAGCGTTGAGTCGGGTGGGGGGTACGAGCAGTACTTC.

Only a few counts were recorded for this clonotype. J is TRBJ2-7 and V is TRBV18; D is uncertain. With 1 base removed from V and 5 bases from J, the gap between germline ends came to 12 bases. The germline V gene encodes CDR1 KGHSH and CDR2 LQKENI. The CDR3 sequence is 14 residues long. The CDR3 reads CASSPLGQTDEQYF. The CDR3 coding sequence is TGTGCCAGCTCACCACTGGGCCAGACGGACGAGCAGTACTTC. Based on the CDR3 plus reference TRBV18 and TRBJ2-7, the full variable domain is NAGVMQNPRHLVRRRGQEARLRCSPMKGHSHVYWYRQLPEEGLKFMVYLQKENIIDESGMPKERFSAEFPKEGPSILRIQQVVRGDSAAYFCASSPLGQTDEQYFGPGTRLTVT.

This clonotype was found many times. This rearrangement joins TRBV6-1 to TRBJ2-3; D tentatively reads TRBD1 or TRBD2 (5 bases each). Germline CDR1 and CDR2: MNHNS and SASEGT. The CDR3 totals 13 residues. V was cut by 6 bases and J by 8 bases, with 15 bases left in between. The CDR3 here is CASSTVGVITQYF. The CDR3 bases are TGTGCCAGCAGCACGGTGGGGGTCATTACGCAGTATTTT.

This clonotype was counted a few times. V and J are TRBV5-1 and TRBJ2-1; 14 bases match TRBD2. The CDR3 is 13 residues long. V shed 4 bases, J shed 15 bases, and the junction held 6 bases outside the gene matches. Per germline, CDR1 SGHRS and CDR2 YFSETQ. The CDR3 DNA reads TGCGCCAGCAGCCTCGGACTAGCGGGAGGAAGGTTCTTC. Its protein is CASSLGLAGGRFF.

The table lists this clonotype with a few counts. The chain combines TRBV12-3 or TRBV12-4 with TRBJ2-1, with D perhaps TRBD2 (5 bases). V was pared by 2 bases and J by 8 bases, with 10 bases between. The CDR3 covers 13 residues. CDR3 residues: CASSLRASYEQFF. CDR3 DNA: TGTGCCAGCAGTTTAAGGGCTAGCTATGAGCAGTTCTTC.

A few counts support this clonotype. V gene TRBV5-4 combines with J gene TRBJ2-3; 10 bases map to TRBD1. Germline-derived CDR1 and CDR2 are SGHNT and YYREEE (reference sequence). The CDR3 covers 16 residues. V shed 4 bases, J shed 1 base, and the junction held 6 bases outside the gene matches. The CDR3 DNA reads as TGTGCCAGCAGCCGCCCGACAGGGGGCCGCACAGATACGCAGTATTTT. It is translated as CASSRPTGGRTDTQYF.

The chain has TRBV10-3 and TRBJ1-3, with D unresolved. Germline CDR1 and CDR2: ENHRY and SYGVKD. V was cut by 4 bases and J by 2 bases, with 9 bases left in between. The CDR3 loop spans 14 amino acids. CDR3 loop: CAISVDLAGNTIYF. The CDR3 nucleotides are TGTGCCATCAGTGTTGACCTAGCTGGAAACACCATATATTTT.

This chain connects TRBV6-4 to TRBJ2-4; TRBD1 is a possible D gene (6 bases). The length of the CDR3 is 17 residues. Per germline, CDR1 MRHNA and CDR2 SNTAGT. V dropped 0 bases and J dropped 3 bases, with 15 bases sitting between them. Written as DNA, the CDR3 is TGTGCCAGCAGTGACTCGTGGGGGCAGGTGGACAAAAACATTCAGTACTTC. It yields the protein CASSDSWGQVDKNIQYF.

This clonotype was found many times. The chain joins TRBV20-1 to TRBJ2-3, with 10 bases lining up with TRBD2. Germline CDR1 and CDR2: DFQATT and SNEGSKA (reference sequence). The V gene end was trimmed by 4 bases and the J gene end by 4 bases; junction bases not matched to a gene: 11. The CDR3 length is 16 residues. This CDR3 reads CSAIPPGLAKADTQYF. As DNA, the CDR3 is TGCAGTGCTATCCCCCCGGGACTAGCGAAGGCAGATACGCAGTATTTT.

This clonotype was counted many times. DNA for the CDR3: TGTGCCAGCAGCCAAGCTAATACTGGCGGGGGCACGCAGTATTTT. It specifies CASSQANTGGGTQYF. This sequence joins TRBV3-1 and TRBJ2-3; maybe TRBD2 (7 bases). V was clipped by 1 base and J by 9 bases, with 17 bases between them. The germline gives CDR1 LGHDT, CDR2 YNNKEL (reference sequence). The CDR3 is made up of 15 amino acids.

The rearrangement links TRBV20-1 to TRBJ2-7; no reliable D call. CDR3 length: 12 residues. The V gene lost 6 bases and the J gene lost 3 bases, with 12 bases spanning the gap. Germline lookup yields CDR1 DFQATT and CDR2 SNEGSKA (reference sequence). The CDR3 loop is CSAIEDGYEQYF. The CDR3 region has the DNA TGCAGTGCCATCGAGGATGGCTACGAGCAGTACTTC.

CDR3 DNA sequence: TGTGCCAGCAGCCGTACTAGGTGGGAGCCCTACGAGCAGTACTTC. This encodes CASSRTRWEPYEQYF. V gene TRBV7-8 combines with J gene TRBJ2-7; tentative D call: TRBD2 (5 bases). Germline V gene data show CDR1 as SGHVS and CDR2 as FQNEAQ. The V gene lost 5 bases and the J gene lost 2 bases, with 16 bases spanning the gap. CDR3 length: 15 amino acids.

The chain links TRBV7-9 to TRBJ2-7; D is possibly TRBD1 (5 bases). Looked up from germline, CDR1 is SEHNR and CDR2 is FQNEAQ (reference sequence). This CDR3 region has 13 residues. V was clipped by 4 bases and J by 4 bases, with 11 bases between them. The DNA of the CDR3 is TGTGCCAGCAGCTACAATACAGGTTACGAGCAGTACTTC. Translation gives CASSYNTGYEQYF.

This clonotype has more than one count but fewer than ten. The CDR3 loop reads CASSGETVPYGYTF. As DNA, the CDR3 is TGTGCCAGCAGTGGGGAGACAGTCCCCTATGGCTACACCTTC. The rearrangement uses TRBV6-1 and TRBJ1-2, with D possibly matching TRBD1 (5 bases). The CDR3 totals 14 residues. V was shortened by 4 bases and J by 4 bases, with 13 bases between the two germline ends. Germline V gene lookup returns CDR1 MNHNS and CDR2 SASEGT.

CDR3 nucleotides: TGTGCCAGCAGTTACGGGAGAGATCCTAGAGGCGAGCAGTACTTC. This gives the protein CASSYGRDPRGEQYF. The rearrangement joins TRBV6-2 or TRBV6-3 to TRBJ2-7, with a possible D match to TRBD2 (5 bases). Germline CDR1 and CDR2: MNHEY and SVGEGT. V shed 2 bases and J shed 6 bases, with 17 bases lying between them. The CDR3 sequence is 15 residues long.

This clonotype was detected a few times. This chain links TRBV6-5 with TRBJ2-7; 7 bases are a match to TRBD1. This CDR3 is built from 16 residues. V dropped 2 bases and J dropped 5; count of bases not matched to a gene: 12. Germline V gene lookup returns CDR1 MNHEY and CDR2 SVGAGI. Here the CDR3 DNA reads TGTGCCAGCAGTTACAGGGTTACAGGGGAAAGAAACGAGCAGTACTTC. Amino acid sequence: CASSYRVTGERNEQYF.

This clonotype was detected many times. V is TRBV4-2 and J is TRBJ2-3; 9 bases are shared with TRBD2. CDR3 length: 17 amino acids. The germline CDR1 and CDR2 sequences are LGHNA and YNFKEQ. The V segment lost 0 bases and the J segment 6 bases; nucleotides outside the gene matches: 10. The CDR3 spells CASSQDLAGVRADTQYF. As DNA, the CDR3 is TGTGCCAGCAGCCAAGACTTAGCGGGAGTGAGAGCTGATACGCAGTATTTT.

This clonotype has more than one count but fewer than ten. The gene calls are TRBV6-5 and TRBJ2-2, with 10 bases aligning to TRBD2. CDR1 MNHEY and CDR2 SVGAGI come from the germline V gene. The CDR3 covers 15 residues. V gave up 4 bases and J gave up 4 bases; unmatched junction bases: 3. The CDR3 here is CASSLSGRATGELFF. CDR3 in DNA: TGTGCCAGCAGTTTGAGCGGGAGGGCCACCGGGGAGCTGTTTTTT.

The CDR3 DNA follows: TGCAGTGCCGCCCCGACAGGACCCAATCAGCCCCAGCATTTT. Protein product: CSAAPTGPNQPQHF. This chain joins TRBV20-1 and TRBJ1-5, with D possibly matching TRBD1 (6 bases). V was cut by 6 bases and J by 3 bases, with 15 bases left in between. In germline, CDR1 is DFQATT, CDR2 SNEGSKA (reference sequence). CDR3 size: 14 residues.

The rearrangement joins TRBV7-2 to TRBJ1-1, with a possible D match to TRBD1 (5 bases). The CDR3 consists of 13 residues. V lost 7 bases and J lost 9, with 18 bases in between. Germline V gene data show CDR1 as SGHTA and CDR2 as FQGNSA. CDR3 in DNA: TGTGCCAGCACCCTGGGACCCCAGGCGAAAGCTTTCTTT. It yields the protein CASTLGPQAKAFF.